A single sample is the source of the 14 T cell receptor beta chains below, sequenced in a study of cytomegalovirus exposure and HLA in healthy donors. 13 Jbeta primers and 60 Vbeta primers were used for the PCR. Assay used: immunoSEQ multiplex PCR; TCRdb lists only in-frame clones, some missing. The data show under 150,000 clones, roughly three quarters seen once. Sequencing was carried out using PBMCs. The receptors were sampled from a man between 18 and 29 years old in good health and CMV-seronegative.

The chain couples TRBV5-4 to TRBJ1-3; D is uncertain. CDR1 is SGHNT and CDR2 is YYREEE in the germline V gene (reference sequence). Trimming stripped 4 bases from V and 0 bases from J, with 8 bases between. The CDR3 contains 14 residues. This chain's CDR3 is CASSPGSSGNTIYF. DNA of the CDR3: TGTGCCAGCAGCCCCGGGTCCTCTGGAAACACCATATATTTT.

V gene TRBV9 combines with J gene TRBJ1-2; 7 bases are shared with TRBD1. CDR1 and CDR2 (germline): SGDLS, YYNGEE. Trimming at V came to 8 bases and at J to 0 bases, leaving 4 bases not matched to a gene. The length of the CDR3 is 13 residues. The CDR3: CASRDSANYGYTF. For the CDR3, the DNA is TGTGCCAGTCGGGACAGCGCTAACTATGGCTACACCTTC. The full variable domain, its missing parts supplied by reference TRBV9 and TRBJ1-2, is DSGVTQTPKHLITATGQRVTLRCSPRSGDLSVYWYQQSLDQGLQFLIQYYNGEERAKGNILERFSAQQFPDLHSELNLSSLELGDSALYFCASRDSANYGYTFGSGTRLTVV.

This rearrangement joins TRBV4-1 to TRBJ2-1; a possible D gene is TRBD1 (6 bases). Germline CDR1 and CDR2: MGHRA and YSYEKL. Trimming took off 4 bases at V and 8 bases at J, with 9 bases between the two ends. The CDR3 loop spans 12 amino acids. The CDR3 reads CASSLTGYEQFF. The CDR3 nucleotides read TGCGCCAGCAGCCTTACAGGGTATGAGCAGTTCTTC.

The chain links TRBV20-1 to TRBJ1-1; D not resolved. Trimming removed 2 bases at V and 7 bases at J, with 5 bases between. The CDR3 consists of 10 residues. Germline CDR1 DFQATT, CDR2 SNEGSKA (reference sequence). CDR3 region: CSARSGEAFF. The CDR3 nucleotides read TGCAGTGCTAGATCGGGTGAAGCTTTCTTT.

V and J are TRBV30 and TRBJ2-5; D is uncertain. Germline values: CDR1 GTSNPN, CDR2 SVGIG (reference sequence). The CDR3 sequence is 11 residues long. The V and J ends lost 4 bases and 3 bases respectively, with 6 bases between them. In nucleotides, the CDR3 is TGTGCCTGGACGGTAAAAGAGACCCAGTACTTC. It translates to CAWTVKETQYF.

The rearrangement uses TRBV5-8 and TRBJ1-1; TRBD1 is a possible D gene (6 bases). CDR3 length: 14 residues. The V and J ends lost 2 bases and 2 bases respectively, with 10 bases between them. CDR1 is SGHTS and CDR2 is YDEGEE in the germline V gene. CDR3 in amino acids: CASSFVQGNTEAFF. The CDR3 DNA sequence: TGTGCCAGCAGCTTCGTACAGGGCAACACTGAAGCTTTCTTT.

V is TRBV10-3 and J is TRBJ1-1; the match to TRBD1 covers 7 bases. The CDR3 consists of 12 residues. CDR1 and CDR2 from the germline V gene are ENHRY and SYGVKD. Losses at the gene ends were 6 bases for V and 5 bases for J; bases not matched to a gene: 3. This CDR3 reads CAIREGATEAFF. In DNA form, the CDR3 reads TGTGCCATCAGAGAGGGGGCTACTGAAGCTTTCTTT.

This chain uses TRBV7-2 with TRBJ2-1, with a tentative D call TRBD1 (6 bases). The ends were cut back, 5 bases at V and 2 bases at J, with 7 bases in the middle. The CDR3 extends over 13 amino acids. CDR1 SGHTA and CDR2 FQGNSA come from the germline V gene. This chain's CDR3 is CASSQGTYNEQFF. The CDR3 DNA reads as TGTGCCAGCAGCCAGGGGACCTACAATGAGCAGTTCTTC.

There are a few counts of this clone. The rearrangement links TRBV2 to TRBJ2-7; D ambiguous. Germline assignment: CDR1 SNHLY and CDR2 FYNNEI. The CDR3 runs to 14 residues. V was shortened by 1 base and J by 1 base, with 8 bases between the two germline ends. The CDR3 coding sequence is TGTGCCAGCAGTGAAGGGGCAGTGTCCTACGAGCAGTACTTC. Its protein is CASSEGAVSYEQYF.

V and J are TRBV15 and TRBJ2-2; tentatively, D is TRBD1 (6 bases). In germline, CDR1 is LNHNV, CDR2 YYDKDF (reference sequence). The V end was cut by 5 bases, the J end by 6 bases, with 16 bases between. The CDR3 is 15 amino acids. CDR3 nucleotide sequence: TGTGCCACCAGCGGGGGACACCAAGGGCCCGGGGAGCTGTTTTTT. It yields the protein CATSGGHQGPGELFF.

This chain connects TRBV6-6 to TRBJ1-6; D remains ambiguous. Germline V gene data show CDR1 as MNHNY and CDR2 as SVGAGI (reference sequence). V was trimmed by 0 bases and J by 9 bases, leaving 9 bases between them. This CDR3 has 14 amino acids. The CDR3 reads CASSYSRLSSPLHF. CDR3 DNA sequence: TGTGCCAGCAGTTACTCCCGGTTAAGTTCACCCCTCCACTTT.

In this sample, this clone turned up once. The chain couples TRBV7-9 to TRBJ1-3; D unclear. Germline V gene sequence: CDR1 SEHNR, CDR2 FQNEAQ (reference sequence). Trimming cost V 5 bases and J 1 base, with 12 bases left between them. This CDR3 comprises 15 residues. The CDR3 region is CASSPPGISGNTIYF. The CDR3 nucleotides read TGTGCCAGCAGCCCGCCGGGGATATCTGGAAACACCATATATTTT.

J is TRBJ1-1 and V is TRBV15; D call uncertain. CDR3 length: 14 amino acids. From germline, CDR1 is LNHNV and CDR2 YYDKDF (reference sequence). Deletions cut 0 bases from V and 2 bases from J, with 7 bases between. The CDR3 region has the DNA TGTGCCACCAGCAGAGAACGGAGCAACACTGAAGCTTTCTTT. Its protein product is CATSRERSNTEAFF.

This clone has just a few counts. In DNA, the CDR3 is TGCGCCAGCAGCCATCGGACAGTGAACACTGAAGCTTTCTTT. This sequence encodes CASSHRTVNTEAFF. The rearrangement joins TRBV4-3 to TRBJ1-1; possibly TRBD1 for D (6 bases). The germline gives CDR1 LGHNA, CDR2 YSLEER. Between the trimmed V and J ends, which lost 3 bases and 0 bases, there was a span of 8 bases. The CDR3 extends over 14 amino acids.